This entry is about one T cell receptor beta chain. The CDR3 covers 12 residues. Germline values: CDR1 SGHRS, CDR2 YFSETQ. Trimming removed 4 bases at V and 11 bases at J, with 15 bases between. In the authors' workflow: The authors estimated nucleated cell counts from reference gene primer amplification. The method was immunoSEQ multiplex PCR; TCRdb's version includes in-frame clones alone and lacks a portion of them. That table gives V, J and clone size, and the DNA gave D and trimming. The sample contains 250,000 to 300,000 clones, 88% of which appear only once. The record originates from a study of blood T cell repertoires in COVID-19.

The sequence derives from a woman in her twenties or thirties with COVID-19, enrolled during active disease. The sample consisted of peripheral blood. The chain carries TRBV5-1 and TRBJ1-2, with D uncertain. The CDR3, as DNA: TGCGCCAGCAGCCCTGAGGGCCGGGATTACACCTTC. Translating gives CASSPEGRDYTF.